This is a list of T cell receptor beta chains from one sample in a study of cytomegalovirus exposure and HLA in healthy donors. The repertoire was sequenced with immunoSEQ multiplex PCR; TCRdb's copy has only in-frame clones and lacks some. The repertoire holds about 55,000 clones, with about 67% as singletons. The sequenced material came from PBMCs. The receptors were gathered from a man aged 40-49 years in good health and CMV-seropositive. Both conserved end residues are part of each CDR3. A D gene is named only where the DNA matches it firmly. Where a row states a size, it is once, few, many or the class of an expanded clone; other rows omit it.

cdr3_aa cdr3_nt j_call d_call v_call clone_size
CSVGETSGGSTDTQYF TGCAGCGTTGGAGAGACTAGCGGGGGTAGCACAGATACGCAGTATTTT TRBJ2-3 TRBD2 TRBV29-1 once
CASSFDRGDTQYF TGTGCCAGCAGCTTCGACAGGGGAGATACGCAGTATTTT TRBJ2-3 TRBD1 TRBV5-4 .
CASSGETRRGAKNIQYF TGTGCCAGCAGTGGAGAGACAAGGAGGGGAGCCAAAAACATTCAGTACTTC TRBJ2-4 . TRBV25-1 .
CAWSGGGPYEQYF TGTGCCTGGAGTGGGGGGGGCCCCTACGAGCAGTACTTC TRBJ2-7 . TRBV30 .
CASRPVRDSSFMNTEAFF TGTGCCAGCAGGCCTGTCCGGGACAGTTCTTTCATGAACACTGAAGCTTTCTTT TRBJ1-1 TRBD1 TRBV27 few
CASSPTTGTENTEAFF TGCGCCAGCAGCCCTACTACAGGAACCGAGAACACTGAAGCTTTCTTT TRBJ1-1 . TRBV5-1 .
CASSLANGAGHLF TGTGCCAGCAGCTTGGCCAACGGAGCGGGACACCTTTTT TRBJ1-4 . TRBV5-6 few
CASSVEISGSLETQYF TGTGCCAGCAGCGTAGAGATATCGGGGAGTCTCGAGACCCAGTACTTC TRBJ2-5 . TRBV9 few
CASSYQPGGTQYF TGTGCCAGCAGCTATCAGCCAGGGGGGACCCAGTACTTC TRBJ2-5 TRBD1 TRBV9 few
CASTLRDTYNSPLHF TGTGCCAGCACCCTCCGGGACACCTATAATTCACCCCTCCACTTT TRBJ1-6 . TRBV5-6 few
CASSRASMDTQYF TGCGCCAGCAGCCGAGCTTCTATGGATACGCAGTATTTT TRBJ2-3 . TRBV4-1 .
CASRKRGGPRSETQYF TGTGCCAGCAGAAAGCGGGGGGGGCCGCGGTCAGAGACCCAGTACTTC TRBJ2-5 TRBD2 TRBV5-6 .
CASQTALNTEAFF TGTGCCAGCCAGACAGCACTGAACACTGAAGCTTTCTTT TRBJ1-1 . TRBV9 .
CASRFTVRGYEQYF TGTGCAAGTCGTTTCACAGTCCGGGGCTACGAGCAGTACTTC TRBJ2-7 . TRBV12-2 .
CASSFGLAGATDTQYF TGTGCCAGCAGTTTTGGGCTAGCGGGGGCCACAGATACGCAGTATTTT TRBJ2-3 TRBD2 TRBV27 .
CASSTGDRGPYEQYF TGTGCCAGCAGTACTGGGGACAGGGGGCCGTACGAGCAGTACTTC TRBJ2-7 TRBD1 TRBV27 few
CASSSSRGANYGYTF TGTGCCAGCAGCTCATCTCGGGGGGCTAACTATGGCTACACCTTC TRBJ1-2 . TRBV6-1 .
CSVAVKETQYF TGCAGCGTTGCAGTTAAAGAGACCCAGTACTTC TRBJ2-5 . TRBV29-1 .
CASSPGATNEKLFF TGTGCCAGCAGCCCAGGGGCGACTAATGAAAAACTGTTTTTT TRBJ1-4 . TRBV7-9 .
CASSLGVYVTQYF TGTGCCAGCAGCTTGGGTGTGTATGTGACCCAGTACTTC TRBJ2-5 . TRBV5-6 .
CSVGINEQGTRWGYTF TGCAGCGTTGGGATTAATGAACAGGGTACTCGGTGGGGCTACACCTTC TRBJ1-2 . TRBV29-1 once
CASSRAGGQETQYF TGTGCCAGCAGCCGCGCGGGGGGCCAAGAGACCCAGTACTTC TRBJ2-5 TRBD2 TRBV7-7 .
CASGLASGTRGFNYGYTF TGTGCTAGTGGTTTGGCCTCCGGGACCAGGGGATTTAACTATGGCTACACCTTC TRBJ1-2 . TRBV12-5 .
CASLVASGGITDTQYF TGTGCCAGCTTGGTCGCCAGCGGGGGAATCACAGATACGCAGTATTTT TRBJ2-3 TRBD2 TRBV7-2 .
CSVENRGRPGDEKLFF TGCAGCGTTGAGAACAGGGGGCGCCCGGGAGATGAAAAACTGTTTTTT TRBJ1-4 TRBD1 TRBV29-1 .
CASSSWDRGWYEQYF TGTGCCAGCAGTTCCTGGGACAGGGGGTGGTACGAGCAGTACTTC TRBJ2-7 TRBD1 TRBV6-6 .
CASSLAGQGRNGYTF TGTGCCAGCAGCTTGGCTGGACAGGGGAGGAATGGCTACACCTTC TRBJ1-2 TRBD1 TRBV5-4 few